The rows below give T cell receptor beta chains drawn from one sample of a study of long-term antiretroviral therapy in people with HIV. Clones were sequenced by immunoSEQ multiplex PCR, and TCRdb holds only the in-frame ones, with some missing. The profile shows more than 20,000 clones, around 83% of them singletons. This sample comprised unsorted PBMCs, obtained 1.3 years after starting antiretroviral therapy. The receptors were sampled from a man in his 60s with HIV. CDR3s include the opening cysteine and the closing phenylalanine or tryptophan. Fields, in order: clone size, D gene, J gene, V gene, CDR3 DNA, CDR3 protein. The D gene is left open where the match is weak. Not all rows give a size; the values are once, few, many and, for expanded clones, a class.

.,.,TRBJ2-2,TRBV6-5,TGTGCCAGCAGTTACGCCGGGGAGCTGTTTTTT,CASSYAGELFF
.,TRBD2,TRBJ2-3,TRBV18,TGTGCCAGCTCACGACCTGGACTAGCGGGAGGAGTTGCAGATACGCAGTATTTT,CASSRPGLAGGVADTQYF
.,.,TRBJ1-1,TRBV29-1,TGCAGCGTTGAAGATCTATCCCTTACGGGCACTGAAGCTTTCTTT,CSVEDLSLTGTEAFF
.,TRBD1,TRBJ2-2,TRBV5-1,TGCGCCAGCAGCTCGCCGGGACAGGGGGCTGGCGGGGAGCTGTTTTTT,CASSSPGQGAGGELFF
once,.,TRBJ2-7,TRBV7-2,TGTGCCAGCAGCTTCGTCTACGGGACTGTCTACGAGCAGTACTTC,CASSFVYGTVYEQYF
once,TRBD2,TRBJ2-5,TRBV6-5,TGTGCCAGCAGTTCCAGTCTAGCGGGAGCACAAGAGACCCAGTACTTC,CASSSSLAGAQETQYF
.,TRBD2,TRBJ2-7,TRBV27,TGTGCCAGCACCCGGGGCGGGGGGCAGTCCTACGAGCAGTACTTC,CASTRGGGQSYEQYF
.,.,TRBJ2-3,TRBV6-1,TGTGCCAGCACCATCGGGGACCCCACAGATACGCAGTATTTT,CASTIGDPTDTQYF
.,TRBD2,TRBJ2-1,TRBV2,TGTGCCAGCAGCCCCATAACTAGCGGGAGGCGGGATGAGCAGTTCTTC,CASSPITSGRRDEQFF
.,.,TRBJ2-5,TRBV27,TGTGCCAGCAGTTTATCGGCAGCGGCGGAGACCCAGTACTTC,CASSLSAAAETQYF
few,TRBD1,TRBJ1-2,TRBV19,TGTGCCCGCTCCTGGGGACAGGGCCCTTGTGGCTACACCTTC,CARSWGQGPCGYTF
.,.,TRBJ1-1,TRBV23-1,TGCGCCAGCAGTCACACAGGGAACACTGAAGCTTTCTTT,CASSHTGNTEAFF
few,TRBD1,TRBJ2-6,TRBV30,TGTGCCTGGAGTCGGGACAGGGGGCGCCCTGGGGCCAACGTCCTGACTTTC,CAWSRDRGRPGANVLTF
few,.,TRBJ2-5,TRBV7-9,TGTGCCAGCAGCTTATTGGTGGGGTCGACCCAGTACTTC,CASSLLVGSTQYF
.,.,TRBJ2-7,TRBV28,TGTGCCAGCGTACCGAGCGGCGCGTTCTACTACGAGCAGTACTTC,CASVPSGAFYYEQYF
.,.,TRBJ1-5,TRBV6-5,TGTGCCAGCGGGGTGAACAATCAGCCCCAGCATTTT,CASGVNNQPQHF
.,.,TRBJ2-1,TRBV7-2,TGTGCCAGCACCGAGAGGGCTAGCTACAATGAGCAGTTCTTC,CASTERASYNEQFF